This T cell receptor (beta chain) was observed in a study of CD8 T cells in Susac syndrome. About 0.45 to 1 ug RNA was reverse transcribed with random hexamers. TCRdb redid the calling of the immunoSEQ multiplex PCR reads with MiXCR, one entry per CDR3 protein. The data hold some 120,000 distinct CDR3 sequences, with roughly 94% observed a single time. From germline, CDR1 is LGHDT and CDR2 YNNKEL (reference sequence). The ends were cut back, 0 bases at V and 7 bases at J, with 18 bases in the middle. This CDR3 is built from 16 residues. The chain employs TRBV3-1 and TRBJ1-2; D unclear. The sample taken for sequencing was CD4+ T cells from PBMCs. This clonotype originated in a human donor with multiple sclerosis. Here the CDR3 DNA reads TGTGCCAGCAGCCAAGATTTCCGGTACACCTCCCGTGGCTACACCTTC. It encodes CASSQDFRYTSRGYTF.